The 25 T cell receptor beta chains below were found in one sample sequenced in a study of post-analysis software for immune sequencing data. Study outcomes and limitations: Patients carried a few TRBV segments more frequently than controls did, and TRBV5-6, TRBV5-1 and TRBV20-1 were among them.

Built from TCR beta cDNA, the libraries had unique molecular identifiers in them. TCRdb analysed the PCR reads with MiXCR anew, one entry per CDR3 protein. The table records about 180,000 distinct CDR3 sequences, about 29% of them present only once. Antigen specificity for these receptors is unknown. Material for sequencing was blood. These receptors were collected from a girl aged 5-17 years with multiple sclerosis.

CDR3: CASSTTREGTSRQYF. CDR3 DNA sequence: TGTGCCAGCAGCACAACTCGGGAGGGTACCTCGCGGCAGTACTTC. This chain links TRBV6-6 with TRBJ2-5, with 8 bases fitting TRBD2. J was trimmed by 11 bases and V by 6 bases; bases with no gene match: 17. From germline, CDR1 is MNHNY and CDR2 SVGAGI (reference sequence). The CDR3 contains 15 residues.

Only a few counts were recorded for this clonotype. This chain uses TRBV3-1 with TRBJ2-1, with 14 nucleotides matching TRBD2. CDR1 LGHDT and CDR2 YNNKEL come from the germline V gene (reference sequence). The CDR3 has 16 amino acids. With 5 bases clipped from V and 4 bases from J, the junction kept 4 bases outside the gene matches. The DNA of the CDR3 is TGTGCCAGCAGCGTCGGACTAGCGGGAGGTTACAATGAGCAGTTCTTC. The encoded protein is CASSVGLAGGYNEQFF.

This clonotype has a count of ten or more. CDR3 coding DNA: TGTGCCAGCAGCGTAGTTCCGCACAATGAGCAGTTCTTC. Protein product: CASSVVPHNEQFF. The chain couples TRBV9 to TRBJ2-1, with D unclear. The germline V and J ends were trimmed by 0 bases and 5 bases, with 6 bases remaining between them. The CDR3 is 13 residues long. The germline gives CDR1 SGDLS, CDR2 YYNGEE.

Comment on this clonotype: An end of the junction does not agree with germline; a read error may underlie this. The CDR3 loop is CASSPEGVKGNQPQQF. In DNA form, the CDR3 reads TGTGCCAGCAGCCCGGAGGGGGTCAAAGGCAATCAGCCCCAGCAGTTT. The gene calls are TRBV5-5 and TRBJ1-5; tentatively, D is TRBD1 (6 bases). This CDR3 has 16 amino acids. Per the germline V gene, CDR1 is SGHKS and CDR2 is YYEKEE (reference sequence).

V is TRBV20-1 and J is TRBJ2-7; TRBD2 matches 9 bases. V lost 0 bases and J lost 7; bases outside the gene matches: 10. Germline CDR1 DFQATT, CDR2 SNEGSKA (reference sequence). The CDR3 loop spans 15 amino acids. The CDR3 protein is CSAREASGIMGEQYF. In nucleotides, the CDR3 is TGCAGTGCTAGAGAGGCTAGCGGGATAATGGGGGAGCAGTACTTC.

About this clonotype: This may be a read error: a much more frequent sequence differs by one nucleotide. The genes are TRBV24-1 and TRBJ2-7; possibly TRBD1 or TRBD2 for D (5 bases each). The length of the CDR3 is 14 residues. With 9 bases removed from V and 10 bases from J, the gap between germline ends came to 24 bases. Germline V lookup: CDR1 KGHDR, CDR2 SFDVKD. The DNA for the CDR3 is TGTGCCACCCTGAGGAAGGGGACCCTCAGGAATCAGTACTTC. Protein product: CATLRKGTLRNQYF.

This clonotype was recorded many times. This sequence joins TRBV3-1 and TRBJ2-1, with D unresolved. Trimming stripped 0 bases from V and 6 bases from J, with 12 bases between. The germline gives CDR1 LGHDT, CDR2 YNNKEL (reference sequence). CDR3 length equals 15 residues. DNA for the CDR3: TGTGCCAGCAGCCAAGATACCCGGGCATCCAATGAGCAGTTCTTC. Translation gives CASSQDTRASNEQFF.

This clonotype was observed many times. The chain employs TRBV12-3 or TRBV12-4 and TRBJ2-5; 9 nucleotides agree with TRBD1. Germline trimming cut 5 bases from V and 2 bases from J; bases unmatched to any gene: 6. The length of the CDR3 is 15 residues. The DNA for the CDR3 is TGTGCCAGCAGTGCACCGGGACAGGGACAAGAGACCCAGTACTTC. This sequence encodes CASSAPGQGQETQYF.

The chain links TRBV5-1 to TRBJ2-1; 11 nucleotides align to TRBD2. Germline V lookup: CDR1 SGHRS, CDR2 YFSETQ. Trimming removed 2 bases from V and 0 bases from J; junction bases left unmatched: 10. The CDR3 is made up of 19 amino acids. The CDR3 nucleotides read TGCGCCAGCAGCTTCGGGACTAGCGGTTACATGAGCTCCTACAATGAGCAGTTCTTC. The encoded protein is CASSFGTSGYMSSYNEQFF.

The chain recombines TRBV28 with TRBJ2-5, with 7 nucleotides matching TRBD2. This CDR3 comprises 17 residues. V trimming: 7 bases; J trimming: 11 bases; junction bases outside the gene matches: 25. Germline lookup yields CDR1 MDHEN and CDR2 SYDVKM. The CDR3 loop reads CASTQTIFGTTDHEQYF. The CDR3 DNA sequence: TGTGCCAGCACCCAAACGATATTTGGGACTACGGACCATGAGCAGTACTTC.

This clonotype has only a few counts. The gene calls are TRBV7-7 and TRBJ2-1, with D possibly being TRBD1 or TRBD2 (5 bases each). The J call may be in error: the DNA end matches TRBJ2-7 better. The germline gives CDR1 SSHAT, CDR2 FNYEAQ (reference sequence). The CDR3 runs to 11 residues. The CDR3 coding sequence is TGTGCCGTGGGGGTCTACAATGAGCAGTACTTC. It encodes CAVGVYNEQYF.

The rearrangement joins TRBV6-1 to TRBJ2-3; D might be TRBD2 (6 bases). Germline values: CDR1 MNHNS, CDR2 SASEGT. V was shortened by 6 bases and J by 7 bases, with 23 bases between the two germline ends. The CDR3 is 16 residues long. CDR3 in amino acids: CASRPRLVGARYTQYF. DNA for the CDR3: TGTGCCAGCAGGCCCAGACTAGTGGGAGCGCGGTATACGCAGTATTTT.

This clonotype was seen a few times. The rearrangement joins TRBV7-2 to TRBJ2-1, with 13 positions matching TRBD2. The last part of the DNA fits TRBJ2-7 better; the J call may be wrong. Germline V lookup: CDR1 SGHTA, CDR2 FQGNSA. The length of the CDR3 is 17 residues. CDR3: CASSDPILAGGYNEQYF. Here the CDR3 DNA reads TGTGCCAGCAGCGACCCCATACTAGCGGGAGGGTACAATGAGCAGTACTTC.

J is TRBJ2-5 and V is TRBV6-1; a weak D match, TRBD2 (5 bases). Looked up from germline, CDR1 is MNHNS and CDR2 is SASEGT. V lost 2 bases, J lost 11 bases, and 18 bases lay in between. The CDR3 runs 14 residues. The CDR3 region is CASSERFAAGEQYF. CDR3 DNA: TGTGCCAGCAGTGAACGGTTTGCTGCCGGGGAGCAGTACTTC.

This clonotype has just a few counts. The chain has TRBV3-1 and TRBJ1-2; 7 bases match TRBD1. CDR1 LGHDT and CDR2 YNNKEL come from the germline V gene (reference sequence). The J segment lost 8 bases and the V segment lost 4 bases, leaving 7 bases of the junction unmatched. The CDR3 length is 13 residues. CDR3 amino acids: CASSLGQYHGYTF. For the CDR3, the DNA is TGTGCCAGCAGCCTGGGACAGTATCACGGCTACACCTTC.

This clonotype was counted at least ten times. The rearrangement joins TRBV12-3 or TRBV12-4 to TRBJ1-5; D is possibly TRBD1 (6 bases). This CDR3 region has 16 residues. V was shortened by 6 bases and J by 4 bases, with 19 bases between the two germline ends. The CDR3 DNA sequence: TGTGCCAGCAGCGGCGGGGGCGGACCTTTTAATCAGCCCCAGCATTTT. It yields the protein CASSGGGGPFNQPQHF.

This clonotype was recorded at least ten times. The chain couples TRBV9 to TRBJ2-3; the D gene could be TRBD1 or TRBD2 (5 bases each). V shed 0 bases and J shed 2 bases, with 10 bases lying between them. CDR3 length: 15 amino acids. The germline V gene has CDR1 SGDLS and CDR2 YYNGEE. CDR3 DNA sequence: TGTGCCAGCAGCGTAGTAGGGGACGTCACAGATACGCAGTATTTT. The encoded protein is CASSVVGDVTDTQYF.

The chain couples TRBV5-1 to TRBJ2-7; D possibly corresponds to TRBD1 (7 bases). The CDR3 totals 14 residues. Trimming shortened V by 4 bases and J by 4 bases, and 15 bases separated the two germline ends. From germline, CDR1 is SGHRS and CDR2 YFSETQ. The CDR3 is CASSVRDSGYEQYF. The CDR3 DNA follows: TGCGCCAGCAGCGTACGGGACAGCGGGTACGAGCAGTACTTC.

V and J are TRBV7-6 and TRBJ2-7; possibly TRBD2 for D (5 bases). The CDR3 loop spans 15 amino acids. Germline assignment: CDR1 SGHVS and CDR2 FNYEAQ. Trimming removed 1 base at V and 1 base at J, with 11 bases between. The CDR3, as DNA: TGTGCCAGCAGCTTAGTTTCGGGGATTTCCTACGAGCAGTACTTC. This gives the protein CASSLVSGISYEQYF.

The V gene is TRBV11-2, the J gene TRBJ2-1, with 14 bases lining up with TRBD2. After removal of 0 bases from V and 8 bases from J, the junction contained 0 bases not matched to a gene. This CDR3 has 15 amino acids. The germline CDR1 and CDR2 sequences are SGHAT and FQNNGV. CDR3 region: CASSLEGLAGDEQFF. The CDR3 DNA reads as TGTGCCAGCAGCTTAGAGGGACTAGCGGGAGATGAGCAGTTCTTC.

This clonotype has just a few counts. The rearrangement links TRBV7-9 to TRBJ2-7, with a tentative D call TRBD2 (6 bases). Germline V gene sequence: CDR1 SEHNR, CDR2 FQNEAQ (reference sequence). Trimming took 2 bases from V and 0 from J, leaving 23 bases between them. This CDR3 contains 19 residues. CDR3 sequence: CASSLQGRGMTANSYEQYF. The CDR3 bases are TGTGCCAGCAGCTTACAGGGCCGGGGGATGACCGCAAACTCCTACGAGCAGTACTTC. The full variable domain, its missing parts supplied by reference TRBV7-9 and TRBJ2-7, is DTGVSQNPRHKITKRGQNVTFRCDPISEHNRLYWYRQTLGQGPEFLTYFQNEAQLEKSRLLSDRFSAERPKGSFSTLEIQRTEQGDSAMYLCASSLQGRGMTANSYEQYFGPGTRLTVT.

In its sample, this clonotype was seen many times. The V gene is TRBV5-1, the J gene TRBJ2-1, with 11 bases fitting TRBD1. There are 12 residues in the CDR3. V lost 0 bases and J lost 15; bases outside the gene matches: 2. The germline gives CDR1 SGHRS, CDR2 YFSETQ. In DNA form, the CDR3 reads TGCGCCAGCAGCTTGGCCGGGACAGGGGGGTTCTTC. Its protein product is CASSLAGTGGFF.

A few counts support this clonotype. The chain joins TRBV2 to TRBJ2-7; D may correspond to TRBD1 or TRBD2 (5 bases each). The DNA end favors TRBJ2-5, so the J call may be wrong. The CDR3 covers 14 residues. Germline V gene sequence: CDR1 SNHLY, CDR2 FYNNEI. For the CDR3, the DNA is TGTGCCAGCAGTGAAGCTAGATGGGGGGAGACCCAGTACTTC. Translation gives CASSEARWGETQYF.

As DNA, the CDR3 is TGTGCCAGCAGGCGTAACAGGGGCGCGGGGGAGCCCCAGCATTTT. This gives the protein CASRRNRGAGEPQHF. The V gene is TRBV28, the J gene TRBJ1-5; 7 bases line up with TRBD1. Germline V gene data show CDR1 as MDHEN and CDR2 as SYDVKM. With 6 bases clipped from V and 8 bases from J, the junction kept 13 bases outside the gene matches. The length of the CDR3 is 15 residues.

This sequence joins TRBV20-1 and TRBJ2-7, with 12 bases aligning to TRBD2. The CDR3 is 14 residues long. V gave up 6 bases and J gave up 4 bases; unmatched junction bases: 7. CDR1 is DFQATT and CDR2 is SNEGSKA in the germline V gene (reference sequence). The CDR3 region is CSATLAGGPYEQYF. CDR3 bases: TGCAGTGCAACCCTAGCGGGGGGGCCTTACGAGCAGTACTTC.